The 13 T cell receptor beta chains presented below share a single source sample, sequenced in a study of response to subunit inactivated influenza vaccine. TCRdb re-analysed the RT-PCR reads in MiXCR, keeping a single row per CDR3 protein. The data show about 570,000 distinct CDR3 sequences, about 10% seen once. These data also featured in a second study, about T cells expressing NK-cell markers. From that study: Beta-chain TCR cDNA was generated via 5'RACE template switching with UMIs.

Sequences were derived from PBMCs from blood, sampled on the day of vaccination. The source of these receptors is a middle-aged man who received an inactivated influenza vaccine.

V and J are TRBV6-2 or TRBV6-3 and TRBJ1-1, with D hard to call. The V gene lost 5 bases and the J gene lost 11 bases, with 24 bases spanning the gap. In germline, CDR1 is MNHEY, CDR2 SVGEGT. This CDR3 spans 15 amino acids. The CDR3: CASSDPWAGFVVAFF. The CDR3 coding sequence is TGTGCCAGCAGTGACCCCTGGGCGGGGTTTGTCGTGGCTTTCTTT.

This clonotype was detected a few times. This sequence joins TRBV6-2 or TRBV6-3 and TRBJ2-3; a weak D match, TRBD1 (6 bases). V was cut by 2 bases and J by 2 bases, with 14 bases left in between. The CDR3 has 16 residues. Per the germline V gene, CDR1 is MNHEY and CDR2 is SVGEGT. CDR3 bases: TGTGCCAGCAGTTACACTCCGGGACAAAACACAGATACGCAGTATTTT. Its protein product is CASSYTPGQNTDTQYF.

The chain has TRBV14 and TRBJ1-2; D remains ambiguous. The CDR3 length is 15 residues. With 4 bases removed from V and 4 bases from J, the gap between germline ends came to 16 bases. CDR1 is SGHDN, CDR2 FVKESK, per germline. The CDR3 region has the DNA TGTGCCAGCAGCCGCCCCGGTTCCCTTCCCTATGGCTACACCTTC. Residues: CASSRPGSLPYGYTF. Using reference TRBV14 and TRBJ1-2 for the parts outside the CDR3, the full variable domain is EAGVTQFPSHSVIEKGQTVTLRCDPISGHDNLYWYRRVMGKEIKFLLHFVKESKQDESGMPNNRFLAERTGGTYSTLKVQPAELEDSGVYFCASSRPGSLPYGYTFGSGTRLTVV.

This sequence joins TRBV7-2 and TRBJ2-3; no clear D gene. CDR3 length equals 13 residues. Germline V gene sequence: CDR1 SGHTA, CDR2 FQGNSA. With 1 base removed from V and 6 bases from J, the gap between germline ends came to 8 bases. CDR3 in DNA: TGTGCCAGCAGCTTAGAAAGGTCGGATACGCAGTATTTT. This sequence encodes CASSLERSDTQYF.

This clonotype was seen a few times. This CDR3 is CASSQTGVLKNIQYF. The CDR3 coding sequence is TGTGCCAGCAGCCAGACAGGGGTTCTCAAAAACATTCAGTACTTC. The chain couples TRBV12-3 or TRBV12-4 to TRBJ2-4; 8 bases match TRBD1. This CDR3 comprises 15 residues. Trimming cost V 6 bases and J 3 bases; bases outside gene matches: 7.

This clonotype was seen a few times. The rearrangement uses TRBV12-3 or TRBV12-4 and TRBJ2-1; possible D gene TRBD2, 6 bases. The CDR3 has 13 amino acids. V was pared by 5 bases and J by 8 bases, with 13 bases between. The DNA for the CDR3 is TGTGCCAGCAGTAGACTAGATTACGATGAGCAGTTCTTC. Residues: CASSRLDYDEQFF.

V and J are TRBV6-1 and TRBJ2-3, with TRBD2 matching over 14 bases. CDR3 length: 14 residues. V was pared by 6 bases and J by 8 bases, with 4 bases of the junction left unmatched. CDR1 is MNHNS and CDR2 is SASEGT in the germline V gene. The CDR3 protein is CASRKGLAGVTQYF. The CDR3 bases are TGTGCCAGCAGAAAGGGACTAGCGGGAGTTACGCAGTATTTT.

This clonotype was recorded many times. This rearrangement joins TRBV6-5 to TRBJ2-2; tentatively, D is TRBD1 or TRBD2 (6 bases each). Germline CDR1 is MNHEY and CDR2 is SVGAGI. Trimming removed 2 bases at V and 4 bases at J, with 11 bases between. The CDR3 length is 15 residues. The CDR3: CASSYQGRSTGELFF. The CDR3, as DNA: TGTGCCAGCAGTTACCAGGGGAGGAGCACCGGGGAGCTGTTTTTT.

This chain's CDR3 is CASSQLEETQYF. CDR3 sequence (DNA): TGTGCCAGCAGCCAACTTGAAGAGACCCAGTACTTC. The chain combines TRBV3-1 with TRBJ2-5; no clear D gene. This CDR3 region has 12 residues. The germline CDR1 and CDR2 sequences are LGHDT and YNNKEL (reference sequence). Trimming removed 2 bases at V and 3 bases at J, with 4 bases between.

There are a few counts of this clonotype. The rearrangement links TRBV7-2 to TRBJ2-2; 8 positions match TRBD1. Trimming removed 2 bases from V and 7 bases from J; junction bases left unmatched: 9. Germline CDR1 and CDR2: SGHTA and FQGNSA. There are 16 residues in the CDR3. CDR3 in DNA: TGTGCCAGCAGCTTAAATCAGGGGGCCGGGGTCGGGGAGCTGTTTTTT. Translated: CASSLNQGAGVGELFF. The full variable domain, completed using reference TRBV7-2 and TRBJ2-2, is GAGVSQSPSNKVTEKGKDVELRCDPISGHTALYWYRQSLGQGLEFLIYFQGNSAPDKSGLPSDRFSAERTGGSVSTLTIQRTQQEDSAVYLCASSLNQGAGVGELFFGEGSRLTVL.

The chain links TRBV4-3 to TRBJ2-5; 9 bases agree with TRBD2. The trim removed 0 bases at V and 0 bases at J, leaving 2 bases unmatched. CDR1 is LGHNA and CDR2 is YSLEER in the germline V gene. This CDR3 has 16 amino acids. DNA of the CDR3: TGCGCCAGCAGCCAAGATAGCGGGAGCTACCAAGAGACCCAGTACTTC. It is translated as CASSQDSGSYQETQYF.

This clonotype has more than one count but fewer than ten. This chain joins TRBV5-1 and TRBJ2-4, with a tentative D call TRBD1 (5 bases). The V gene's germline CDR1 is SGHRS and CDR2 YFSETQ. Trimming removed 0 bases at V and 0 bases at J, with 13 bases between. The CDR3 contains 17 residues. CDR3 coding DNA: TGCGCCAGCAGCTTGGGTTTCAGGGAAACAGCCAAAAACATTCAGTACTTC. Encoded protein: CASSLGFRETAKNIQYF.

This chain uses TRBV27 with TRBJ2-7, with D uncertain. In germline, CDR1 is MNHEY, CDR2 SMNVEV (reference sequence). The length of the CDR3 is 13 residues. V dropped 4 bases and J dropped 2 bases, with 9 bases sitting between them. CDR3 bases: TGTGCCAGCAGTTATAGAGAAACCTACGAGCAGTACTTC. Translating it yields CASSYRETYEQYF.